The 18 T cell receptor beta chains below all came from one sample that was sequenced in a study of T cells after yellow fever vaccination. TCRdb reprocessed the 5' RACE reads via MiXCR and lists one record per CDR3 protein. The data show approximately 120,000 distinct CDR3 sequences, under 8.5% seen once. The source was CD4+ T cells sorted from PBMCs, collected 10 to 11 days after the first yellow fever vaccination. These TCRs come from a man aged 18 to 30 who received the YFV17D yellow fever vaccine.

This clonotype showed up many times. Germline and junction disagree at one end, which may indicate a read error. The CDR3 loop reads CSARNRISGDTIYF. CDR3 coding DNA: TGCAGTGCTAGAAACAGAATCTCTGGAGACACCATATATTTT. The J gene is TRBJ1-3, the V gene TRBV20-1; the D is unclear. This CDR3 comprises 14 residues. Germline V gives CDR1 DFQATT, CDR2 SNEGSKA (reference sequence).

This clonotype appeared many times. The chain is built from TRBV7-2 and TRBJ1-1; the D gene is possibly TRBD1 (5 bases). The germline V gene encodes CDR1 SGHTA and CDR2 FQGNSA. Trimming removed 3 bases from V and 6 bases from J, with 11 bases in between. The CDR3 loop spans 13 amino acids. The CDR3 sequence: CASSFSRDSEAFF. The CDR3 DNA is TGTGCCAGCAGCTTCAGTCGGGACTCTGAAGCTTTCTTT.

In this sample, this clonotype turned up many times. This chain links TRBV6-2 or TRBV6-3 with TRBJ2-1, with 10 nucleotides matching TRBD2. This CDR3 spans 17 amino acids. Trimming at V came to 2 bases and at J to 5 bases, leaving 9 bases not matched to a gene. The germline CDR1 and CDR2 sequences are MNHEY and SVGEGT. In DNA form, the CDR3 reads TGTGCCAGCAGTTACACCATAGCGGGGGGCCACCACAATGAGCAGTTCTTC. Amino acid sequence: CASSYTIAGGHHNEQFF.

This clonotype was seen many times. This rearrangement joins TRBV7-8 to TRBJ2-7, with 7 bases lining up with TRBD1. V dropped 4 bases and J dropped 0; count of bases not matched to a gene: 9. The CDR3 has 16 residues. CDR1 is SGHVS and CDR2 is FQNEAQ in the germline V gene. As DNA, the CDR3 is TGTGCCAGCAGCTCGATCGGGACAGAATACTCCTACGAGCAGTACGTC. It yields the protein CASSSIGTEYSYEQYV.

This clonotype was detected only once. A much more abundant neighbour one base away suggests this may be a read error. The CDR3 nucleotides are TGTGCCACCAGCAGAGAACAGGGGTATGTCTACACCTTC. It translates to CATSREQGYVYTF. The J gene is TRBJ1-2, the V gene TRBV15; 7 bases are a match to TRBD1. The CDR3 consists of 13 residues. Germline values: CDR1 LNHNV, CDR2 YYDKDF (reference sequence).

This clonotype was counted many times. The chain recombines TRBV20-1 with TRBJ2-1, with unresolved D. CDR1 is DFQATT, CDR2 SNEGSKA, per germline (reference sequence). There are 15 residues in the CDR3. V was clipped by 0 bases and J by 3 bases, with 12 bases between them. The CDR3 DNA sequence: TGCAGTGCTAGAGATAGGTCGGCAGTCTACAATGAGCAGTTCTTC. Its protein is CSARDRSAVYNEQFF.

This clonotype was seen many times. The chain has TRBV6-1 and TRBJ2-5; D is undetermined. This CDR3 has 13 amino acids. The V and J ends lost 6 bases and 4 bases respectively, with 12 bases between them. Germline CDR1 and CDR2: MNHNS and SASEGT. The CDR3 DNA is TGTGCCAGCAGCCCGCCCCCCGGAGAGACCCAGTACTTC. It specifies CASSPPPGETQYF.

This clonotype was detected ten times or more. V and J are TRBV12-3 or TRBV12-4 and TRBJ2-1; D might be TRBD1 (5 bases). The V gene lost 4 bases and the J gene lost 6 bases, with 7 bases spanning the gap. The CDR3 contains 12 residues. The CDR3 DNA sequence: TGTGCCAGCAGTTACCAGGGCAATGAGCAGTTCTTC. It translates to CASSYQGNEQFF.

Many counts were recorded for this clonotype. The CDR3 DNA reads TGTGCCATCAGTGAGGACAGGGAGGGCTACACCTTC. Translated: CAISEDREGYTF. The chain carries TRBV10-3 and TRBJ1-2; 7 nucleotides agree with TRBD1. V lost 2 bases, J lost 8 bases, and 2 bases stayed unmatched. In germline, CDR1 is ENHRY, CDR2 SYGVKD. The CDR3 length is 12 residues.

The chain uses TRBV2 and TRBJ2-1, with 7 bases aligning to TRBD2. The V segment lost 4 bases and the J segment 5 bases; nucleotides outside the gene matches: 8. CDR3 size: 15 residues. Germline assignment: CDR1 SNHLY and CDR2 FYNNEI. The CDR3 DNA reads TGTGCCAGCAGTGTGGTCTGGGGGGGGGACAATGAGCAGTTCTTC. Translated, it gives CASSVVWGGDNEQFF.

This clonotype has at least ten counts. The chain joins TRBV28 to TRBJ1-2, with D unclear. The CDR3 consists of 12 residues. The V end lost 2 bases, the J end lost 8 bases, and 9 bases lay between the germline ends. CDR1 MDHEN and CDR2 SYDVKM come from the germline V gene. The CDR3 DNA follows: TGTGCCAGCAGTTTACCCGGGGAAGGCTACACCTTC. This gives the protein CASSLPGEGYTF.

This clonotype was detected many times. The V gene is TRBV5-6, the J gene TRBJ1-5; 10 bases are a match to TRBD1. The V and J ends lost 4 bases and 2 bases, in that order; junction bases with no gene match: 3. This CDR3 region has 15 residues. CDR1 is SGHDT and CDR2 is YYEEEE in the germline V gene. CDR3 coding DNA: TGTGCCAGCAGCGCGGACAGGGGGGGCAATCAGCCCCAGCATTTT. It translates to CASSADRGGNQPQHF.

The chain has TRBV20-1 and TRBJ1-4; D is undetermined. Germline CDR1 reads DFQATT; CDR2 reads SNEGSKA (reference sequence). The CDR3 length is 14 residues. V was shortened by 4 bases and J by 7 bases, with 16 bases between the two germline ends. The CDR3 here is CSANAPAQAEKLFF. CDR3 coding DNA: TGCAGTGCTAACGCCCCGGCCCAAGCTGAAAAACTGTTTTTT.

This clonotype was recorded at least ten times. The CDR3: CSASPGEAGNTIYF. CDR3 in DNA: TGCAGTGCTAGCCCCGGGGAGGCTGGAAACACCATATATTTT. The chain carries TRBV20-1 and TRBJ1-3; D is uncertain. Germline V CDR1 and CDR2: DFQATT, SNEGSKA (reference sequence). The CDR3 has 14 amino acids. With 3 bases removed from V and 2 bases from J, the gap between germline ends came to 11 bases.

The count of this clonotype is one. This may come from a read error, since a much larger clone is one base off. The V gene is TRBV19, the J gene TRBJ1-1; D is undetermined. Germline loops: CDR1 LNHDA, CDR2 SQIVND (reference sequence). Deletions cut 7 bases from V and 3 bases from J, with 15 bases between. The CDR3 contains 14 residues. CDR3 sequence: CASMAGKPHTEAFF. CDR3 bases: TGTGCCAGTATGGCAGGCAAACCGCACACTGAAGCTTTCTTT.

This clonotype was counted at least ten times. Written as DNA, the CDR3 is TGTGCCAGCAGCTCCGATCCGGGGGCGCTTGGAAGGAATCAGCCCCAGCATTTT. Translating gives CASSSDPGALGRNQPQHF. V is TRBV7-9 and J is TRBJ1-5, with D perhaps matching TRBD1 (6 bases). The CDR3 loop spans 18 amino acids. The germline V gene encodes CDR1 SEHNR and CDR2 FQNEAQ (reference sequence). The V end was cut by 4 bases, the J end by 4 bases, with 23 bases between.

There are many counts of this clonotype. The chain is built from TRBV29-1 and TRBJ2-1; D remains unclear. V was cut by 4 bases and J by 1 base, with 11 bases left in between. The germline gives CDR1 SQVTM, CDR2 ANQGSEA. The CDR3 sequence is 14 residues long. The DNA of the CDR3 is TGCAGCGTTGGGTTGGGGATTTCCTACAATGAGCAGTTCTTC. The encoded protein is CSVGLGISYNEQFF.

The table lists this clonotype with many counts. The chain has TRBV6-5 and TRBJ2-3; 7 nucleotides match TRBD1. CDR3 length equals 15 residues. Trimming removed 6 bases from V and 6 bases from J; junction bases left unmatched: 12. The germline V gene has CDR1 MNHEY and CDR2 SVGAGI. CDR3 coding DNA: TGTGCCAGCAGCTTAAGGACAGGCCAGTCCGATACGCAGTATTTT. The encoded protein is CASSLRTGQSDTQYF.